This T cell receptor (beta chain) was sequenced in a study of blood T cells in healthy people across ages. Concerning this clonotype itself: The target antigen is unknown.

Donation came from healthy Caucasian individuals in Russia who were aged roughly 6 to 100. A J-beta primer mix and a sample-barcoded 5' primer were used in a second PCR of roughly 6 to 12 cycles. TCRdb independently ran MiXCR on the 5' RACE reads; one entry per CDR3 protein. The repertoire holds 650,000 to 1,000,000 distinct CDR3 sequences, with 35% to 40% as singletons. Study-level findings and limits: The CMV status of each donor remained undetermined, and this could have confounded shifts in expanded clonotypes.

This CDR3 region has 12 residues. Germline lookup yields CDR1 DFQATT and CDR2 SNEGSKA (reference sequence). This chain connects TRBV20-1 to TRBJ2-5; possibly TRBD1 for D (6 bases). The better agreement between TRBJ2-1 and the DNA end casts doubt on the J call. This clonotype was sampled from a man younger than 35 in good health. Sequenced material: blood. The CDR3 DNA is TGCAGTGCTAGAGCGGGACAAGAGACCCAGTTCTTC. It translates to CSARAGQETQFF.